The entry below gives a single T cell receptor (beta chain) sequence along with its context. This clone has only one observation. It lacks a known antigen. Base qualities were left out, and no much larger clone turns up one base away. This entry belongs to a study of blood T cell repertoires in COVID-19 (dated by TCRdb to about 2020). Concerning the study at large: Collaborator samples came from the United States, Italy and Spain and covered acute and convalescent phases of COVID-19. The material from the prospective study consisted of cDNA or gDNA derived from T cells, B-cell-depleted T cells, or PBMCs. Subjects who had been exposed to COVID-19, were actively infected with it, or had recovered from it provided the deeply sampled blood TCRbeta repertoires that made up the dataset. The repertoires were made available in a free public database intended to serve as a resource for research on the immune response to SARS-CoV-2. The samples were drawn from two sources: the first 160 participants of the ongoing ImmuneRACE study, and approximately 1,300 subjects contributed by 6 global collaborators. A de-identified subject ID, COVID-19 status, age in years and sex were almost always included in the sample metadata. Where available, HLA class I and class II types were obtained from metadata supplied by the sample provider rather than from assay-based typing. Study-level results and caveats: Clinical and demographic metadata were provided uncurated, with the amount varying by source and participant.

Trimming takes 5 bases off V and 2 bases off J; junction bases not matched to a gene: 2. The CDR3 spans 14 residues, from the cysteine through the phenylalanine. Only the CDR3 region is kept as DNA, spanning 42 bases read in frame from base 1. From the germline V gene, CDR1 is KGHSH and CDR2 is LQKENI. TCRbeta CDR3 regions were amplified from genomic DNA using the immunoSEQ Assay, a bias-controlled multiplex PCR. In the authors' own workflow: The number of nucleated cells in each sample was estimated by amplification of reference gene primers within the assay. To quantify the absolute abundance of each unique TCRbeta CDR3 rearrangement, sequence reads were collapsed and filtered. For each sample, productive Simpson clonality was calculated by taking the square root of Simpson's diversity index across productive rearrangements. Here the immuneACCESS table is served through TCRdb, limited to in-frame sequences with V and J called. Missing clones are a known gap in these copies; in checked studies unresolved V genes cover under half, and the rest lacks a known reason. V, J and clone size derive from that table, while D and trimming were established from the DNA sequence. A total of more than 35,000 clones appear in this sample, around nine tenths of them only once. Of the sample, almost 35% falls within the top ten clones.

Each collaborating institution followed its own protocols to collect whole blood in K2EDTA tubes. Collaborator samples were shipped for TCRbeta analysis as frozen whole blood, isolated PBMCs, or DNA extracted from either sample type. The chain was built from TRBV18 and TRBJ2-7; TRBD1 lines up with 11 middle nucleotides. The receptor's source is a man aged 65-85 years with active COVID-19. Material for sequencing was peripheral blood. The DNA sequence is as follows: TGTGCCAGCTCAAAGGGACAGGGGGCCTACGAGCAGTACTTC. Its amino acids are CASSKGQGAYEQYF.